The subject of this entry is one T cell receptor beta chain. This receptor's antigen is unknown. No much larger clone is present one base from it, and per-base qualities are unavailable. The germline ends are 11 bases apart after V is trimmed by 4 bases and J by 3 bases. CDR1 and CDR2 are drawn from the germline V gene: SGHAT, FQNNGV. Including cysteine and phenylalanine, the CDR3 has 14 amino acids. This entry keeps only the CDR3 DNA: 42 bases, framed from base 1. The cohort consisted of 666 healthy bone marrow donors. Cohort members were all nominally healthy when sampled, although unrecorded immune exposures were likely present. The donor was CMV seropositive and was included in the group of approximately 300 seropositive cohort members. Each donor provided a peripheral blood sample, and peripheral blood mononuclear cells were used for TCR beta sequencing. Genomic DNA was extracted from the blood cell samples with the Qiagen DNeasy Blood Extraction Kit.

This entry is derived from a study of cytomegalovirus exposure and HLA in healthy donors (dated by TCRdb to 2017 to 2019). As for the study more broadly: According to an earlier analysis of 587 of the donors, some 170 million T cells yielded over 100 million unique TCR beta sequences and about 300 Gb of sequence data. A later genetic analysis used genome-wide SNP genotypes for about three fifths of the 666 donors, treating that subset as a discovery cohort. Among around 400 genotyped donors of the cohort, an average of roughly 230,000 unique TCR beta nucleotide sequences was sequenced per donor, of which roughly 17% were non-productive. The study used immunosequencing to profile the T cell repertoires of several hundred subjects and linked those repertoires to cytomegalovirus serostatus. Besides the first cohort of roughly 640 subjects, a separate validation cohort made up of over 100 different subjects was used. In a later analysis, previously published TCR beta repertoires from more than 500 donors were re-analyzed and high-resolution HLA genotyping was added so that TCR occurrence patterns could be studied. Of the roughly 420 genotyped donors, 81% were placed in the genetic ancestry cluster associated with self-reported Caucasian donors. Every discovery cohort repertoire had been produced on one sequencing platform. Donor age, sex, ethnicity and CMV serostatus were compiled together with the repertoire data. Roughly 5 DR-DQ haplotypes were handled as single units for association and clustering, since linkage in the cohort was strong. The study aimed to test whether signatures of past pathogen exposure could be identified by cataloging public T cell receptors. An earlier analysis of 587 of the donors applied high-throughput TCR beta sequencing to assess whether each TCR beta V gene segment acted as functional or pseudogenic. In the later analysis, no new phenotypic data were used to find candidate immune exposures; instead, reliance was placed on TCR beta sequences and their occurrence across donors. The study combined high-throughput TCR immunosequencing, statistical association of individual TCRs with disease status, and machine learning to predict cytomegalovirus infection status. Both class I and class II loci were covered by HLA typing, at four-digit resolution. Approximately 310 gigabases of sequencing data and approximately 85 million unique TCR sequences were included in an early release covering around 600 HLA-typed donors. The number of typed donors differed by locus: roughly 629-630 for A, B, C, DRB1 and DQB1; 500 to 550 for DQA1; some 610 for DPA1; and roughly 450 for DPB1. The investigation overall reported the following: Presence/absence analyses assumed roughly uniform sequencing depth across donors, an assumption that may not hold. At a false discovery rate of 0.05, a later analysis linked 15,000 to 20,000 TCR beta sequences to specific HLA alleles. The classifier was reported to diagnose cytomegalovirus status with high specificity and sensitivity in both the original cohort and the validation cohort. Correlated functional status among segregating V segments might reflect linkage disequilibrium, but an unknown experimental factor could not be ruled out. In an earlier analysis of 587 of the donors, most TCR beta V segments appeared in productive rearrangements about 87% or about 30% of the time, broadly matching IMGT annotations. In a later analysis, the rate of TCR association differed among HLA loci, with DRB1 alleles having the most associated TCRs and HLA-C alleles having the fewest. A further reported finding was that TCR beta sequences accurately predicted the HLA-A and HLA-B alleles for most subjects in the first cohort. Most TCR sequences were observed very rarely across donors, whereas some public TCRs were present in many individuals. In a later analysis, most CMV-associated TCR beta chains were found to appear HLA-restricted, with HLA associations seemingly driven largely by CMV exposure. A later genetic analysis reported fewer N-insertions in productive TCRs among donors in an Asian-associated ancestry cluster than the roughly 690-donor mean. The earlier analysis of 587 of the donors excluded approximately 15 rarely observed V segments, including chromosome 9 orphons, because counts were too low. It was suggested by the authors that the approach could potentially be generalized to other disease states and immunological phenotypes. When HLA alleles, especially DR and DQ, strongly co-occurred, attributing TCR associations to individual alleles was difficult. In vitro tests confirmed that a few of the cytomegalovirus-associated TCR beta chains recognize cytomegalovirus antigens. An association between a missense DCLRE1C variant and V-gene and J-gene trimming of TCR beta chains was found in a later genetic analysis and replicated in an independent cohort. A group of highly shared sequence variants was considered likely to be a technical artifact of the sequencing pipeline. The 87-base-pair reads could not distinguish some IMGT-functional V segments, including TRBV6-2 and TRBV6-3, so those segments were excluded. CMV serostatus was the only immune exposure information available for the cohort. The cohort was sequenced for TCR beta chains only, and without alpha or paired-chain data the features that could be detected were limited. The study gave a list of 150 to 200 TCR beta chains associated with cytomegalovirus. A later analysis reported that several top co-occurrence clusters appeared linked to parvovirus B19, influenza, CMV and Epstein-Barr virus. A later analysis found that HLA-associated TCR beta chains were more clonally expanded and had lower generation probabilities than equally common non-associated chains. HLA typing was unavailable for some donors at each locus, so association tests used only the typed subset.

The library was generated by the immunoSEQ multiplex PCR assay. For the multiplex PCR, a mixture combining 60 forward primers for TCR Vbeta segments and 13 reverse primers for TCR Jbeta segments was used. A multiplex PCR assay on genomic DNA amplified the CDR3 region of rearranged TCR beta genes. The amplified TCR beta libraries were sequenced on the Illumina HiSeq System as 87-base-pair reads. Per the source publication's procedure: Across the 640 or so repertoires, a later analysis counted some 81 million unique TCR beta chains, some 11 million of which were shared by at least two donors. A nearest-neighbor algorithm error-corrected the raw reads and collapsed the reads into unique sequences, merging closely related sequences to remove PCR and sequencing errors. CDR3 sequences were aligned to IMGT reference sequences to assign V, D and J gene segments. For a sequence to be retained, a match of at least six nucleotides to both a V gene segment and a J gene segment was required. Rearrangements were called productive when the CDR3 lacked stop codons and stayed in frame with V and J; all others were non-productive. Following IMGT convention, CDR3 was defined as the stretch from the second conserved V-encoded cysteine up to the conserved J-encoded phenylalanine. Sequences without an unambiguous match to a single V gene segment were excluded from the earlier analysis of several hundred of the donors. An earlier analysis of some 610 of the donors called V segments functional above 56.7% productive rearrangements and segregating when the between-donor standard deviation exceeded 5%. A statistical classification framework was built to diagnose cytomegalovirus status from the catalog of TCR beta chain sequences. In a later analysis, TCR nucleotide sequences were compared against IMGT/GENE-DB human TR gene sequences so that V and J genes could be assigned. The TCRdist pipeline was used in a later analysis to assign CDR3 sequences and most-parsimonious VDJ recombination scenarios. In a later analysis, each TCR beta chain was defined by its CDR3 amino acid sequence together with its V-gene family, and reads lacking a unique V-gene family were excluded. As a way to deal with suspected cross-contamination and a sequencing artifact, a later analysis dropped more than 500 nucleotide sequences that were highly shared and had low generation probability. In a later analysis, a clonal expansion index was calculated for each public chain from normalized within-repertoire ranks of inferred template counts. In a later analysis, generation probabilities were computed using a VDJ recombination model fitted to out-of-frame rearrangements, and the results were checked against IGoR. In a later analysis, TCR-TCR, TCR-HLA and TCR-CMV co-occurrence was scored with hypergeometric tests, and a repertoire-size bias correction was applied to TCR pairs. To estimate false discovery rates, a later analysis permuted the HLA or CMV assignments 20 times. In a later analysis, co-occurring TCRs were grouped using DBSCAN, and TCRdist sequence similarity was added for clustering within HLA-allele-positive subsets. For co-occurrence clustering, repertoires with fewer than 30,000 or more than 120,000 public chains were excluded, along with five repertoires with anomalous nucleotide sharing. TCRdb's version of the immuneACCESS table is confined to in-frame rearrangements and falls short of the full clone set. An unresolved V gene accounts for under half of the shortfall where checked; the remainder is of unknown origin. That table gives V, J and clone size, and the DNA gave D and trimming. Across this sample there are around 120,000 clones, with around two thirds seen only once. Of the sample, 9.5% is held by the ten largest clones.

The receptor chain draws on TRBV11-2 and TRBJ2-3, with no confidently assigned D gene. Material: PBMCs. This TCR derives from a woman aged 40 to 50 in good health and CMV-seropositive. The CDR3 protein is CASSSFDTTDTQYF. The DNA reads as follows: TGTGCCAGCAGCTCTTTTGACACGACAGATACGCAGTATTTT.